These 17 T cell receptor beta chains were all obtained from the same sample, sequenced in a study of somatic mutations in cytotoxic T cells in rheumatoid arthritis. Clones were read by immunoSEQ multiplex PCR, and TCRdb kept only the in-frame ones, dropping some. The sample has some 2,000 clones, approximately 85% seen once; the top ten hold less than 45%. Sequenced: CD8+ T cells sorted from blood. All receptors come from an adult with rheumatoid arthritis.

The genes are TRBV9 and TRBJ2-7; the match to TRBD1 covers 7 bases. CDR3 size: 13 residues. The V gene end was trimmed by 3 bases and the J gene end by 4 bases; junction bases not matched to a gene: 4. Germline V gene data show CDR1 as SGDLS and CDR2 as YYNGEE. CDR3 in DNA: TGTGCCAGCAGCGCGGGACAGATTTACGAGCAGTACTTC. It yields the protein CASSAGQIYEQYF.

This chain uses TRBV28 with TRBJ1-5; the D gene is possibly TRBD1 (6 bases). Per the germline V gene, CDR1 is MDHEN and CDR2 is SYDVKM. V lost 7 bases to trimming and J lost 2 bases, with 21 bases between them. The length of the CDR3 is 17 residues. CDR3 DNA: TGTGCCAGCATCACTCCCCCGGGAGGGGGGGGCAATCAGCCCCAGCATTTT. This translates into CASITPPGGGGNQPQHF.

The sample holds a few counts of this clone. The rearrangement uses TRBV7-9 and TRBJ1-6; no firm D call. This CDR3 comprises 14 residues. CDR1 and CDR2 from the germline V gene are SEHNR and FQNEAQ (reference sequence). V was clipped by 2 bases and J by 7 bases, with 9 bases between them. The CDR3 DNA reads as TGTGCCAGCAGCTTAAGCGTCCGGAATTCACCCCTCCACTTT. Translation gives CASSLSVRNSPLHF.

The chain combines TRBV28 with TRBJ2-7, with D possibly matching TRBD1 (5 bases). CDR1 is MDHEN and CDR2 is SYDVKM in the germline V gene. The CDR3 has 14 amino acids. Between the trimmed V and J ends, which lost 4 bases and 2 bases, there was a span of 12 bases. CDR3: CASSSLGLTYEQYF. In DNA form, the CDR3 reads TGTGCCAGCAGTTCCCTGGGGCTGACCTACGAGCAGTACTTC.

In DNA, the CDR3 is TGTGCCAGCAGCGTAGGCCTCCGAAGGGAAAAACTGTTTTTT. Its protein product is CASSVGLRREKLFF. J is TRBJ1-4 and V is TRBV9, with unresolved D. Germline-derived CDR1 and CDR2 are SGDLS and YYNGEE. The V and J ends lost 0 bases and 8 bases respectively, with 11 bases between them. This CDR3 contains 14 residues.

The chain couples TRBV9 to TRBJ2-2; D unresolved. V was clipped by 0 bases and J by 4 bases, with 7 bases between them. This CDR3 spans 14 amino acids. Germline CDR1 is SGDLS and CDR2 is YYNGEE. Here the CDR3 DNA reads TGTGCCAGCAGCGTAGATCTCGCCACCGGGGAGCTGTTTTTT. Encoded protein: CASSVDLATGELFF.

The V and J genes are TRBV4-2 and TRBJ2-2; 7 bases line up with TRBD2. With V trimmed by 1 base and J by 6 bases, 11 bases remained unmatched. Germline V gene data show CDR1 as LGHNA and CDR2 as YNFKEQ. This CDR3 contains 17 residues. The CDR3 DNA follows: TGTGCCAGCAGCCAAGGAATGTGGGGGGGGGTAGCCGGGGAGCTGTTTTTT. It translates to CASSQGMWGGVAGELFF.

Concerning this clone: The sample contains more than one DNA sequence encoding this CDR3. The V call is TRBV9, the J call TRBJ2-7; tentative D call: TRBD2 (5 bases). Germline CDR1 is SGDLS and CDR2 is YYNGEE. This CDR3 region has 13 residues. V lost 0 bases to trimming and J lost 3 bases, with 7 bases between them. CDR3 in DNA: TGTGCCAGCAGCGTAGCTGGGAGCTACGAGCAGTACTTC. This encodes CASSVAGSYEQYF.

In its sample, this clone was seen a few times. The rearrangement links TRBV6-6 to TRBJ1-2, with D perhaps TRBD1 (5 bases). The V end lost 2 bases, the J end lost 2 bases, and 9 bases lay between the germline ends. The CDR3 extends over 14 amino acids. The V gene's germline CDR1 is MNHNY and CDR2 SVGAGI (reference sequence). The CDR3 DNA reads TGTGCCAGCAGTTACCCGACAGTCAACTATGGCTACACCTTC. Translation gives CASSYPTVNYGYTF.

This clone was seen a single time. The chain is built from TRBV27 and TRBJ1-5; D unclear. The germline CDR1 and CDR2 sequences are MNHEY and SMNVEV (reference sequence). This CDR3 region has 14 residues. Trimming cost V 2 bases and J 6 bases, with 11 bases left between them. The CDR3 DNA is TGTGCCAGCAGTTTAGACAATATCGCTCAGCCCCAGCATTTT. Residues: CASSLDNIAQPQHF.

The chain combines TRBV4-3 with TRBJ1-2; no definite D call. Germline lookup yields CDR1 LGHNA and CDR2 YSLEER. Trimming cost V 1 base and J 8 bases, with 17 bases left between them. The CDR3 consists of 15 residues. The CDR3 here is CASSQAGRTNLGYTF. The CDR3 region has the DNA TGCGCCAGCAGCCAAGCAGGACGGACGAATCTCGGCTACACCTTC.

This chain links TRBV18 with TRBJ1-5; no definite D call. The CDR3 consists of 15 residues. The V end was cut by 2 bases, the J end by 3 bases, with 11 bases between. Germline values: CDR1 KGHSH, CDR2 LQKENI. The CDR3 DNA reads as TGTGCCAGCTCACCAGGGAACAGTCCCAATCAGCCCCAGCATTTT. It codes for CASSPGNSPNQPQHF.

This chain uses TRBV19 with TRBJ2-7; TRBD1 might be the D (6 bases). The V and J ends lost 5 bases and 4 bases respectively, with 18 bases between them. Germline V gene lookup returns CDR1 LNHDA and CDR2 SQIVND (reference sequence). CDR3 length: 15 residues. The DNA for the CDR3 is TGTGCCAGTAGTCCGGGACATTCGGCTGGGTACGAGCAGTACTTC. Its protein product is CASSPGHSAGYEQYF.

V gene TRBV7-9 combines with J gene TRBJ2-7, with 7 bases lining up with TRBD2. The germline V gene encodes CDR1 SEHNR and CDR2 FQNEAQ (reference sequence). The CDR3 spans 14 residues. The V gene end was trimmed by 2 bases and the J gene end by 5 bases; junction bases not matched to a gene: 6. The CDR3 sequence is CASSLTSGVNEQYF. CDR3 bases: TGTGCCAGCAGCTTAACCAGCGGGGTGAACGAGCAGTACTTC.

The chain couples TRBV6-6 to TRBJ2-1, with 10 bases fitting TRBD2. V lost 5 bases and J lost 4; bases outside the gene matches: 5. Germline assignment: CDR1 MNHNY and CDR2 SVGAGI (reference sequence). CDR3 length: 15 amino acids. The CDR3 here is CASSTKRGGYNEQFF. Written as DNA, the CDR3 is TGTGCCAGCAGTACCAAGCGGGGGGGGTACAATGAGCAGTTCTTC.

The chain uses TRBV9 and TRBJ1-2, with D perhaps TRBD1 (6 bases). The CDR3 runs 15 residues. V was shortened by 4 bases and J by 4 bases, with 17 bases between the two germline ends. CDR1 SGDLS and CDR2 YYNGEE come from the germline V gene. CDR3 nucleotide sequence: TGTGCCAGCAGCCCCGAACTACAGGGTAGCTATGGCTACACCTTC. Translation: CASSPELQGSYGYTF.

In nucleotides, the CDR3 is TGTGCCAGCAGTGGAGTTACCTACGAGCAGTACTTC. This translates into CASSGVTYEQYF. The gene calls are TRBV25-1 and TRBJ2-7; D gene ambiguous. Trimming shortened V by 4 bases and J by 2 bases, and 6 bases separated the two germline ends. The germline gives CDR1 MGHDK, CDR2 SYGVNS. This CDR3 comprises 12 residues.